This note documents a single T cell receptor (beta chain) sequence. Its specificity is not known. This record belongs to a study of T cell responses to AZD1222 COVID-19 vaccine. Study outcomes and limitations: Every sample of the repertoires postdated the peak T cell response. The donors showed a predominance of white British ancestry and of females, with possible underestimation of clonal diversity. Only a handful of AZD1222 recipients tested seropositive at baseline. Regions 160-218 and 743-854 held dominance among vaccine-associated CD4 TCRs, which spanned spike.

Sequenced by immunoSEQ multiplex PCR; TCRdb stores in-frame clones only, minus some. The repertoire consists of around 81,000 clones, with around four fifths occurring once and the leading ten covering about 3.1%. The sequence derives from an adult in good health. The sample was peripheral blood, taken on day 0 of AZD1222 vaccination.

The CDR3 region has the DNA TGTGCCAGCTTATCGACAGCGGGAAACATTCAGTACTTC. Its translation: CASLSTAGNIQYF. J is TRBJ2-4 and V is TRBV27; tentative D call: TRBD2 (6 bases). The CDR3 runs to 13 residues. V lost 8 bases, J lost 6 bases, and 14 bases lay in between. Germline V gene sequence: CDR1 MNHEY, CDR2 SMNVEV (reference sequence).